The 6 T cell receptor beta chains reported below all come from one sample, sequenced in a study of blood T cell repertoires in COVID-19. Profiled with immunoSEQ multiplex PCR; TCRdb holds only in-frame clones, not every one. Here the sample spans approximately 120,000 clones, roughly 89% being singletons. The sample was peripheral blood. The origin of the receptors is a human donor with acute or convalescent COVID-19. The donor label of this sample is uncertain.

The genes are TRBV7-8 and TRBJ1-2; D remains unclear. Germline lookup yields CDR1 SGHVS and CDR2 FQNEAQ. The CDR3 contains 13 residues. V lost 0 bases and J 8 bases, leaving 10 bases between the germline ends. CDR3 sequence: CASSLAKRRGYTF. DNA for the CDR3: TGTGCCAGCAGCTTAGCGAAGCGGAGGGGCTACACCTTC. Full variable domain (remainder filled in from reference TRBV7-8 and TRBJ1-2): GAGVSQSPRYKVAKRGQDVALRCDPISGHVSLFWYQQALGQGPEFLTYFQNEAQLDKSGLPSDRFFAERPEGSVSTLKIQRTQQEDSAVYLCASSLAKRRGYTFGSGTRLTVV.

This clone was detected only once. This rearrangement joins TRBV24-1 to TRBJ2-4, with 12 bases aligning to TRBD2. The trim removed 1 base at V and 1 base at J, leaving 10 bases unmatched. Germline V gene sequence: CDR1 KGHDR, CDR2 SFDVKD. The CDR3 has 20 residues. The CDR3 here is CATSDFKTSGRTWAKNIQYF. Here the CDR3 DNA reads TGTGCCACCAGTGATTTTAAGACTAGCGGGAGAACATGGGCCAAAAACATTCAGTACTTC.

The rearrangement uses TRBV2 and TRBJ1-2; 10 nucleotides align to TRBD1. Germline V lookup: CDR1 SNHLY, CDR2 FYNNEI. V dropped 8 bases and J dropped 3; count of bases not matched to a gene: 6. This CDR3 has 14 residues. The CDR3 sequence: CASGGGTGDYGYTF. CDR3 nucleotide sequence: TGTGCCAGCGGGGGAGGGACAGGGGACTATGGCTACACCTTC.

The chain combines TRBV7-6 with TRBJ1-4; 10 nucleotides align to TRBD1. The CDR3 length is 16 residues. V shed 6 bases, J shed 6 bases, and the junction held 10 bases outside the gene matches. Germline V gives CDR1 SGHVS, CDR2 FNYEAQ. CDR3 sequence: CASRAIWGTGDEKLFF. CDR3 bases: TGTGCCAGCAGAGCCATATGGGGGACAGGGGATGAAAAACTGTTTTTT.

This clone appeared once. This chain links TRBV5-6 with TRBJ1-6, with D perhaps TRBD1 (5 bases). V was pared by 1 base and J by 8 bases, with 10 bases between. The CDR3 runs to 14 residues. Germline V gene lookup returns CDR1 SGHDT and CDR2 YYEEEE. The CDR3 loop reads CASSLQGWDSPLHF. The CDR3, as DNA: TGTGCCAGCAGCTTGCAGGGATGGGATTCACCCCTCCACTTT.

V and J are TRBV10-3 and TRBJ1-2, with TRBD1 matching over 7 bases. V gave up 2 bases and J gave up 5 bases; unmatched junction bases: 8. Germline loops: CDR1 ENHRY, CDR2 SYGVKD. CDR3 length: 15 residues. The DNA of the CDR3 is TGTGCCATCAGTGAGGAACCGACAGGGCGGTATGGCTACACCTTC. Protein: CAISEEPTGRYGYTF.